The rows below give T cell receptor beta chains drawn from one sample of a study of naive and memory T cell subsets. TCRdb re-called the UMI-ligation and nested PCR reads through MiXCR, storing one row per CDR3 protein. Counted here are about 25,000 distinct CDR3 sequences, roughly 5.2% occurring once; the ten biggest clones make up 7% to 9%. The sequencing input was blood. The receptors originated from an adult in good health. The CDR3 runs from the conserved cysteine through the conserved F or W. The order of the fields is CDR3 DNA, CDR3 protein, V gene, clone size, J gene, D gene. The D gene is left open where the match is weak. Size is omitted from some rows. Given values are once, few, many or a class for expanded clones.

TGTGCCAGCGCTGGCAGGGGGTTAGATACGCAGTATTTT CASAGRGLDTQYF TRBV28 many TRBJ2-3 TRBD1
TGTGCCAGCCTCCCCCGCGCGGAACTGTCCTACGAGCAGTACTTC CASLPRAELSYEQYF TRBV6-2/TRBV6-3 many TRBJ2-7 .
TGTGCCAGCAGCCAAGATCTCGTGAACACTGAAGCTTTCTTT CASSQDLVNTEAFF TRBV3-1 many TRBJ1-1 .
TGTGCCAGCAGTCAAAAAGGCGCGGGAGGTTCCACAGATACGCAGTATTTT CASSQKGAGGSTDTQYF TRBV7-8 . TRBJ2-3 TRBD2
TGCGCCAGCAGCCAACTCGGGATTCCCAATGAAAAACTGTTTTTT CASSQLGIPNEKLFF TRBV5-1 . TRBJ1-4 .
TGTGCCAGCAGCCCCTTGCGGGGCAGTGAAGCTTTCTTT CASSPLRGSEAFF TRBV14 medium-sized TRBJ1-1 .
TGCGCCAGCAGCCAAGCTAGGACTTTAATAGCCAAAAACATTCAGTACTTC CASSQARTLIAKNIQYF TRBV4-3 few TRBJ2-4 .
TGCAGCGCCCAAAGCGGGGCAGGGGGCCCTCAGACCCAGTACTTC CSAQSGAGGPQTQYF TRBV29-1 many TRBJ2-5 .
TGTGCCAGCTCCGCGGTTTTTAGGGACACTGAAGCTTTCTTT CASSAVFRDTEAFF TRBV12-3/TRBV12-4 many TRBJ1-1 .
TGTGCCAGCAGCCAAGAGGTTGGAGCGGGATTCTACAATGAGCAGTTCTTC CASSQEVGAGFYNEQFF TRBV14 medium-sized TRBJ2-1 TRBD2
TGTGCCAGCAGTCTGACAGGGGGCTATGGCTACACCTTC CASSLTGGYGYTF TRBV12-3/TRBV12-4 many TRBJ1-2 TRBD1
TGCAGCGTTGGGCAGGCTGAGCAGTTCTTC CSVGQAEQFF TRBV29-1 many TRBJ2-1 .
TGTGCCAGCACCATACAAGAGTGGGTCCTGAACACTGAAGCTTTCTTT CASTIQEWVLNTEAFF TRBV7-2 many TRBJ1-1 .
TGTGCCAGCAGCTTAACCGCTGGACAGGGGTTCACTGAAGCTTTCTTT CASSLTAGQGFTEAFF TRBV7-2 many TRBJ1-1 TRBD1
TGCAGTGCCAATTCCGGGACTAGCGGGCCCTACGAGCAGTACTTC CSANSGTSGPYEQYF TRBV20-1 many TRBJ2-7 TRBD2
TGTGCCAGCAGTACCAGCGGGGGAGGTTACAATGAGCAGTTCTTC CASSTSGGGYNEQFF TRBV6-2/TRBV6-3 medium-sized TRBJ2-1 TRBD2
TGTGCCAGCAGCGTAGCGGGGTCGAACACCGGGGAGCTGTTTTTT CASSVAGSNTGELFF TRBV9 many TRBJ2-2 .
TGTGCCAGCGCAGCCCTCTGGTCCTTGGATGAAAAACTGTTTTTT CASAALWSLDEKLFF TRBV27 many TRBJ1-4 .
TGTGCCAGCAGCCAGGGGCCAAAAGAGACCCAGTACTTC CASSQGPKETQYF TRBV9 few TRBJ2-5 .
TGTGCCAGCAGCTCGGGACAGGGAAGGGATGGCTACACCTTC CASSSGQGRDGYTF TRBV6-5 many TRBJ1-2 TRBD1
TGTGCCAGCAGCCCAACCGTAAGGGAGCCCCAAGAGACCCAGTACTTC CASSPTVREPQETQYF TRBV3-1 many TRBJ2-5 .
TGTGCCAGCAGCTTAGCAGCAGATACGCAGTATTTT CASSLAADTQYF TRBV7-2 many TRBJ2-3 .
TGCGCCAGCAGCCAGGTGGACCGAACTAATGAAAAACTGTTTTTT CASSQVDRTNEKLFF TRBV4-1 . TRBJ1-4 .
TGTGCCAGCACCCAAAGAGGTACAAGCTCCTACAATGAGCAGTTCTTC CASTQRGTSSYNEQFF TRBV12-3/TRBV12-4 many TRBJ2-1 .
TGTGCCAGCTCACCACCGATGACTAGCGGGAGCTTAGCCAAAAACATTCAGTACTTC CASSPPMTSGSLAKNIQYF TRBV18 . TRBJ2-4 TRBD2
TGCAGTGCTAGAGCTAGCGGACGTACCTACGAGCAGTACTTC CSARASGRTYEQYF TRBV20-1 many TRBJ2-7 TRBD2
TGCAGCGTTGGAACTAGCGGGACTCGCAACGAGCAGTACTTC CSVGTSGTRNEQYF TRBV29-1 many TRBJ2-7 TRBD2
TGCGCCAGCAGCCAAGGGCCGAAAGACAATGAGCAGTTCTTC CASSQGPKDNEQFF TRBV4-3 few TRBJ2-1 .
TGTGCCAGCGGGCTACTGCTCCAAGCCGGGGAGCTGTTTTTT CASGLLLQAGELFF TRBV9 . TRBJ2-2 .
TGTGCCAGCAGCGTAGCAGGGAATGGGGCCAACGTCCTGACTTTC CASSVAGNGANVLTF TRBV9 many TRBJ2-6 .
TGTGCCAGCAGAGATACAGGGGAGGCAGGGGCCAACGTCCTGACTTTC CASRDTGEAGANVLTF TRBV6-2/TRBV6-3 many TRBJ2-6 .
TGCGCCAGCAGCACCACAGGAGCGGGAGTGATCGGGGAGCTGTTTTTT CASSTTGAGVIGELFF TRBV4-3 few TRBJ2-2 TRBD2
TGTGCCAGCAGCGTCGGGACCGGTCAGATCACTGAAGCTTTCTTT CASSVGTGQITEAFF TRBV9 few TRBJ1-1 .
TGTGCCAGCAGCCCTAGTGGAGAGACCCAGTACTTC CASSPSGETQYF TRBV4-2 many TRBJ2-5 .
TGTGCCAGCACCGCCAGCGGGCATAGCTCCTACAATGAGCAGTTCTTC CASTASGHSSYNEQFF TRBV9 . TRBJ2-1 .
TGCAGCGTGCAAAAGGGGGACGAGCAGTACTTC CSVQKGDEQYF TRBV29-1 . TRBJ2-7 .
TGCAGCGTAGCAGGGGGCGATCACAATGAGCAGTTCTTC CSVAGGDHNEQFF TRBV29-1 many TRBJ2-1 TRBD1
TGTGCCAGCAGTTTATTGGATGAGCAGTTCTTC CASSLLDEQFF TRBV28 many TRBJ2-1 .
TGCGCCAGCAGCCAAGCCGGGACAGGGAACACTGAAGCTTTCTTT CASSQAGTGNTEAFF TRBV4-3 many TRBJ1-1 TRBD1
TGTGCCAGCAGCGGACTAGGCAGTCCTCAGGGAACATGGAACAGGGTAGAGCCCCAGCATTTT CASSGLGSPQGTWNRVEPQHF TRBV6-2/TRBV6-3 few TRBJ1-5 .
TGTGCCAGCAGTCGTCCCGGGACAGCGGCCGGGGAGCTGTTTTTT CASSRPGTAAGELFF TRBV2 . TRBJ2-2 TRBD1
TGTGCCAGCAGTGCGGGGACAGCGAACACTGAAGCTTTCTTT CASSAGTANTEAFF TRBV6-5 many TRBJ1-1 TRBD1
TGTGCCAGCAGCCGGATTTACACTGAAGCTTTCTTT CASSRIYTEAFF TRBV7-2 many TRBJ1-1 .
TGTGCCAGCAGCCAAGATCTAGCGGGGGACGCAGATACGCAGTATTTT CASSQDLAGDADTQYF TRBV4-2 many TRBJ2-3 TRBD2
TGTGCCAGCGTCAGCCCGGGACTAAACAATGAGCAGTTCTTC CASVSPGLNNEQFF TRBV2 many TRBJ2-1 TRBD2
TGTGCCAGCAGCCCCCAGGGGGGCGGCACAGATACGCAGTATTTT CASSPQGGGTDTQYF TRBV7-9 many TRBJ2-3 .
TGTGCCAGCAGCCCAAGACAGAACACTGAAGCTTTCTTT CASSPRQNTEAFF TRBV6-5 many TRBJ1-1 .
TGCGCCAGCAGCTTGGAGGGTGGGAGAACTGAAGCTTTCTTT CASSLEGGRTEAFF TRBV5-1 many TRBJ1-1 .
TGTGCCAGCAGCGTAGGAACAAGTGGAAACACCATATATTTT CASSVGTSGNTIYF TRBV9 many TRBJ1-3 .
TGTGCCAGCAGTCGGGCGACAGGGGGTGGAAACACCATATATTTT CASSRATGGGNTIYF TRBV5-6 many TRBJ1-3 TRBD1
TGTGCCAGCAGCCTCAGACTAGCGGCCGTCTCCTACAATGAGCAGTTCTTC CASSLRLAAVSYNEQFF TRBV7-9 few TRBJ2-1 TRBD2
TGTGCCAGCAGCGTTAGCGGGAGGGCTGAGCAGTTCTTC CASSVSGRAEQFF TRBV11-2 . TRBJ2-1 TRBD2
TGTGCCAGCAGCAAAGTATTAAGAAGCAGAAAGCCTTACCAAGAGACCCAGTACTTC CASSKVLRSRKPYQETQYF TRBV21-1 many TRBJ2-5 .
TGTGCCAGCACGGGTCACTCGGATGGAAGACCTGGAAACACCATATATTTT CASTGHSDGRPGNTIYF TRBV28 many TRBJ1-3 .
TGTGCCAGCACCCCGGGACTAGCGAACACCGGGGAGCTGTTTTTT CASTPGLANTGELFF TRBV7-2 many TRBJ2-2 TRBD2